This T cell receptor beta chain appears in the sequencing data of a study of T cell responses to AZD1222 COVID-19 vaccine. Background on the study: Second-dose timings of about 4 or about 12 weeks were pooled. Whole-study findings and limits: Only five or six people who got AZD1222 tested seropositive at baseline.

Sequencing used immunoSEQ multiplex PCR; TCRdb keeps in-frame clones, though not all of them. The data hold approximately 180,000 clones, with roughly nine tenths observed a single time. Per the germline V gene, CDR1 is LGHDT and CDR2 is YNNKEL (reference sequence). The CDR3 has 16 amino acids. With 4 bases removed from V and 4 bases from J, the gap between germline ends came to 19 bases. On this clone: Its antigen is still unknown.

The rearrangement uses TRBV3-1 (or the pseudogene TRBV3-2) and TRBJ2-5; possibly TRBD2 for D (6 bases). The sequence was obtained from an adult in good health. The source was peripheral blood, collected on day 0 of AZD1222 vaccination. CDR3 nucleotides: TGTGCCAGCAGCCTGCGTTCCACGGGACTGGGAGAGACCCAGTACTTC. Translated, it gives CASSLRSTGLGETQYF.